This TCR beta chain emerged from a study of blood T cell repertoires in COVID-19. For the study at large: Samples came from the United States, Italy and Spain, spanning acute and convalescent COVID-19.

Sequencing used immunoSEQ multiplex PCR; TCRdb keeps in-frame clones, though not all of them. The profile shows more than 200,000 clones, around nine tenths of them singletons. The CDR3 has 15 residues. CDR1 and CDR2 (germline): MNHNY, SVGAGI (reference sequence). Trimming pared 5 bases from V and 7 bases from J, leaving 15 bases between. Sequences were obtained from PBMCs or T cells enriched from blood (not recorded which). This chain connects TRBV6-6 to TRBJ1-6, with a weak D call TRBD1 (6 bases). The TCR sequence derives from a woman aged 18-30 years who had recovered from COVID-19. CDR3 protein: CASSSLGGLNSPLHF. The CDR3 DNA is TGTGCCAGCAGTAGCCTGGGGGGGCTAAATTCACCCCTCCACTTT.